This section outlines one T cell receptor beta chain sequence together with its context. Its antigen has not been determined. Base qualities are missing; no much larger clone stands one base away. This sample was taken from a study of shared clonotypes between healthy human individuals (dated by TCRdb to 2020 to 2022). Broadly, across the study: The cohort comprised two women and a few men aged 18 to 49 years. The study deeply sequenced blood TCR repertoires of about five healthy adults to estimate repertoire size and the extent of clonotype sharing between individuals. Libraries were prepared and TCR repertoires were sequenced by different laboratories using diverse techniques, in order to increase sequencing depth and limit assay-specific biases. Each donor's leukapheresis produced roughly between roughly 0.9 and 8.9 billion PBMCs. Overall study results and their limits: Because the study included only a small number of donors, the genetic and exposure-history diversity represented was limited. Sampling was limited to blood, and TCR repertoires in tissue likely differ from TCR repertoires in blood. Pairwise subsampling led to the expectation that sequencing depth would affect the degree of clonotype sharing among donors.

Via the germline V gene, CDR1 is MDHEN and CDR2 SYDVKM. From the cysteine up to the phenylalanine, the CDR3 has a length of 11 residues. CDR3 DNA is the only sequence kept; it has 33 bases, read in frame from the first base. Trimming removed 4 bases from V and 6 bases from J, leaving 7 bases between the germline ends. The donors were healthy, HIV-negative adults who had no recently reported acute infections or vaccinations. Every donor was a Caucasian adult residing in Nashville, Tennessee, USA. For unsorted samples, roughly 91 million PBMCs were counted, and genomic DNA was extracted using the QIAamp DNA Blood Mini kit. Blood was collected by leukapheresis, and PBMCs were isolated by Ficoll-Histopaque density gradient centrifugation and then cryopreserved in liquid nitrogen vapor phase. Using the deep immunoSEQ assay, multiplex PCR amplified TCR CDR3 regions from genomic DNA. Extracted genomic DNA from each cell subset was distributed evenly across all wells of several immunoSEQ 96-well plates, and each plate was treated as a replicate. For unsorted PBMC, around 300 ng genomic DNA, equal to 25,000 to 35,000 T cell genomes, was loaded into each replicate PCR. Ten immunoSEQ deep assay plates were used to sequence unsorted PBMC genomic DNA. Purified libraries were quantified with a Qubit 3.0 fluorometer, sized on a Bioanalyzer 2100, and re-quantified with the KAPA Library Quantification kit. Every immunoSEQ 96-well plate was sequenced on a separate single-read 150-cycle Illumina NextSeq 550 flow cell. In the authors' own workflow: The immunoSEQ output contained only junctional sequences without quality scores, so filtering could not match that applied to full-length reads. Sequences were annotated with PyIR, a Python wrapper for IgBLAST v1.9, and V/J genes and CDR3 were assigned using IMGT germline references. Reads with weak V/J assignments (E-value above 1e-6), missing CDR3, stop codons, out-of-frame junctions, or ambiguous translated residues were removed. V3J clonotypes were defined as sequences sharing the same inferred V gene, J gene, and CDR3 amino acid sequence. Percentage overlap between repertoires was calculated by dividing the number of shared unique clonotypes by the size of the smaller repertoire. Repertoire richness was assessed with RTK rarefaction, the Chao1 estimator, and Recon v2.1 estimates of unobserved clonotypes. TCRdb provides this immuneACCESS table in a form limited to in-frame rearrangements. Some clones are lacking; in checked studies, under half of them reflect an unresolved V gene, and why the rest are absent is not known. Clonal size and the V and J genes are those of that table, whereas D and trimming came from the DNA. The sample data list about half a million clones, and 70% to 80% of these were observed just once. 9.5% to 15% of the sample goes to the ten largest clones.

Here the chain combines TRBV28 and TRBJ2-7; the D gene is not confidently resolved. Sequenced sample: PBMCs. The receptor's source is a woman in her 40s in good health. Some clones in this sample may be carry-over from other donors' samples. The CDR3 reads as follows: CASSSPLEQYF. The nucleotide sequence is given as TGTGCCAGCAGTTCCCCCCTCGAGCAGTACTTC.